This TCR beta chain was retrieved from a study of T cell changes during pregnancy in multiple sclerosis. Clones were read by immunoSEQ multiplex PCR, and TCRdb kept only the in-frame ones, dropping some. The sample consists of under 30,000 clones, roughly 91% of them appearing once. J lost 6 bases, V lost 3 bases, and 8 bases had no gene match. In germline, CDR1 is SGHRS, CDR2 YFSETQ. This CDR3 contains 15 residues. The V gene is TRBV5-1, the J gene TRBJ1-2; 10 bases line up with TRBD1. The sequencing here drew on CD4+ T cells from peripheral blood mononuclear cells, taken after pregnancy. The sequence came from a female donor with multiple sclerosis, enrolled in a pregnancy study. DNA for the CDR3: TGCGCCAGCAGCTCAGACAGGGGGCGCGAGGATGGCTACACCTTC. This encodes CASSSDRGREDGYTF.